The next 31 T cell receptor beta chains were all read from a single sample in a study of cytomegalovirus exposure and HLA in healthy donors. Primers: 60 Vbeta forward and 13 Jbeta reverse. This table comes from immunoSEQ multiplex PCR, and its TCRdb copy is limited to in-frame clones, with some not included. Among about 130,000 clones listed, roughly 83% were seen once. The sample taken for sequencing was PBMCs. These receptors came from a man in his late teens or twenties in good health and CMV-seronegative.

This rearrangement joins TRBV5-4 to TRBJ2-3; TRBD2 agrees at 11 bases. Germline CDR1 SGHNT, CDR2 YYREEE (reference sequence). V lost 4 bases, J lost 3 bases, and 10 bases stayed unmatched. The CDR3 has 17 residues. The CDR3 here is CASSGRTSGSWTDTQYF. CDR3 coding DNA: TGTGCCAGCAGCGGTCGGACTAGCGGGTCCTGGACAGATACGCAGTATTTT.

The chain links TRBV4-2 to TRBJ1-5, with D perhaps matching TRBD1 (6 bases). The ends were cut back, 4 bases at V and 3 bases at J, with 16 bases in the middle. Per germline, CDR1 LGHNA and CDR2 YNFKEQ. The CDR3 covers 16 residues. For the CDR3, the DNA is TGTGCCAGCAGCCCAAGGGGGGGAGGGAACAATCAGCCCCAGCATTTT. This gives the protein CASSPRGGGNNQPQHF.

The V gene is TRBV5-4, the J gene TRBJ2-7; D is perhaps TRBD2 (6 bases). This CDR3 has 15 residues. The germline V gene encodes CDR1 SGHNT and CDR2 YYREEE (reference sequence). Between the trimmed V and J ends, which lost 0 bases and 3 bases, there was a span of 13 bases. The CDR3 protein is CASSLDGGVGYEQYV. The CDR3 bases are TGTGCCAGCAGCTTGGATGGAGGGGTCGGCTACGAGCAGTACGTC.

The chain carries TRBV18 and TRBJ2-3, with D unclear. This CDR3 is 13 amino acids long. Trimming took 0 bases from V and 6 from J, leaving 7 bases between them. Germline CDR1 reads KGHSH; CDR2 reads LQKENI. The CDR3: CASSPPGSDTQYF. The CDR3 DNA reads TGTGCCAGCTCACCACCGGGCTCTGATACGCAGTATTTT.

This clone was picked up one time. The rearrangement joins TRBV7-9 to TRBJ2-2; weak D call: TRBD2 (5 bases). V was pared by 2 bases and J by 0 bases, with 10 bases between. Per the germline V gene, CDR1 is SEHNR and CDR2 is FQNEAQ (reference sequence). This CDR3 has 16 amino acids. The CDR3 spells CASSLRLAANTGELFF. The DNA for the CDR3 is TGTGCCAGCAGCTTAAGGCTAGCTGCGAACACCGGGGAGCTGTTTTTT. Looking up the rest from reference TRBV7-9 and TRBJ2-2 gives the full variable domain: DTGVSQNPRHKITKRGQNVTFRCDPISEHNRLYWYRQTLGQGPEFLTYFQNEAQLEKSRLLSDRFSAERPKGSFSTLEIQRTEQGDSAMYLCASSLRLAANTGELFFGEGSRLTVL.

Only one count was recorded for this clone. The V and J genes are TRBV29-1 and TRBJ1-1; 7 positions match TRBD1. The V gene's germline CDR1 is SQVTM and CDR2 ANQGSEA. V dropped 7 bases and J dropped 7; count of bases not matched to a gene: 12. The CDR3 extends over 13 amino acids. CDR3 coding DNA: TGCAGCGCCCCGACAGGGAGTATCAGTGAAGCTTTCTTT. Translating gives CSAPTGSISEAFF. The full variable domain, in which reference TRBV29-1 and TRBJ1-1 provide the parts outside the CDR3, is SAVISQKPSRDICQRGTSLTIQCQVDSQVTMMFWYRQQPGQSLTLIATANQGSEATYESGFVIDKFPISRPNLTFSTLTVSNMSPEDSSIYLCSAPTGSISEAFFGQGTRLTVV.

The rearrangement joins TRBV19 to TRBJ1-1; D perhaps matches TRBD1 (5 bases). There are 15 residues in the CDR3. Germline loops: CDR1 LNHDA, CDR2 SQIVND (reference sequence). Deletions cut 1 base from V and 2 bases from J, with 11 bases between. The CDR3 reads CASSIVNRKNTEAFF. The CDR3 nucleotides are TGTGCCAGTAGTATAGTGAACAGGAAAAACACTGAAGCTTTCTTT.

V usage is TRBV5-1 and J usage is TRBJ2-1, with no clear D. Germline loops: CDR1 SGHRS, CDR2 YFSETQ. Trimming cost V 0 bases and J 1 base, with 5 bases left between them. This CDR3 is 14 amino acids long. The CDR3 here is CASSLAGSYNEQFF. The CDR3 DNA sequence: TGCGCCAGCAGCTTGGCGGGTTCCTACAATGAGCAGTTCTTC. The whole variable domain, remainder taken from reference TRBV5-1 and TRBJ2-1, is KAGVTQTPRYLIKTRGQQVTLSCSPISGHRSVSWYQQTPGQGLQFLFEYFSETQRNKGNFPGRFSGRQFSNSRSEMNVSTLELGDSALYLCASSLAGSYNEQFFGPGTRLTVL.

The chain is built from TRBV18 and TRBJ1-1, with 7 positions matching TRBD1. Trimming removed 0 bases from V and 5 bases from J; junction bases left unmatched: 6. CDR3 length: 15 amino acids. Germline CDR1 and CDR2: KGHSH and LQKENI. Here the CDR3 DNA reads TGTGCCAGCTCACCACCAGGCAGGGGGGAGACTGAAGCTTTCTTT. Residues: CASSPPGRGETEAFF.

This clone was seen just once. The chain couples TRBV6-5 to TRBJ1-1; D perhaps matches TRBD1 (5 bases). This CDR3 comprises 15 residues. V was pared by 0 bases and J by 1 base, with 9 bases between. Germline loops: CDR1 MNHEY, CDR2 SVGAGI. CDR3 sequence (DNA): TGTGCCAGCAGTTACTCGCGCAGGGAGAACACTGAAGCTTTCTTT. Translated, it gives CASSYSRRENTEAFF.

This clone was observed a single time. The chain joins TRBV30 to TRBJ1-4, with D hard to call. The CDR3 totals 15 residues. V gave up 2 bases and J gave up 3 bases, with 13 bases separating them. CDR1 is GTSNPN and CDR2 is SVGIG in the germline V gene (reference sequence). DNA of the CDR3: TGTGCCTGGAGTTACCTAGAGAGATCTAATGAAAAACTGTTTTTT. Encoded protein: CAWSYLERSNEKLFF.

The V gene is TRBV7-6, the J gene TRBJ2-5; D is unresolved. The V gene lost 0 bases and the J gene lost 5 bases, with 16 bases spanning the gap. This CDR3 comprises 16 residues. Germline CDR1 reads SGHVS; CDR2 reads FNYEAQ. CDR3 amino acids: CASSLAEGVPRETQYF. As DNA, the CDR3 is TGTGCCAGCAGCTTAGCGGAAGGTGTCCCTAGGGAGACCCAGTACTTC.

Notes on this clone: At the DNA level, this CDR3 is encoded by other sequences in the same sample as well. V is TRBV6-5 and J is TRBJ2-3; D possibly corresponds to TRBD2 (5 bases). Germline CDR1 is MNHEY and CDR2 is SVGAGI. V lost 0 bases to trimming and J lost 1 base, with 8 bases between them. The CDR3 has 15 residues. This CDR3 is CASSYSGARTDTQYF. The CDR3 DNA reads TGTGCCAGCAGTTACTCGGGAGCGCGCACAGATACGCAGTATTTT.

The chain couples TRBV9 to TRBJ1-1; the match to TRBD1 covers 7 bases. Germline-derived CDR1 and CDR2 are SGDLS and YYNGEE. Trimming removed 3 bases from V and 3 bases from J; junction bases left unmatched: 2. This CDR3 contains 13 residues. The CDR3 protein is CASSGDSYTEAFF. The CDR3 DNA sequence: TGTGCCAGCAGCGGGGACAGTTACACTGAAGCTTTCTTT.

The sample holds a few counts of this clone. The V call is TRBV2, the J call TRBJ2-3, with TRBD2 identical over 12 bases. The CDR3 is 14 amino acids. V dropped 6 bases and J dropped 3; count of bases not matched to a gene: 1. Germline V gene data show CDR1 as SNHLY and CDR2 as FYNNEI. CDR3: CASRTSGRTDTQYF. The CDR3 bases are TGTGCCAGCAGGACTAGCGGGAGAACAGATACGCAGTATTTT. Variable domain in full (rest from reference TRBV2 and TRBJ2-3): EPEVTQTPSHQVTQMGQEVILRCVPISNHLYFYWYRQILGQKVEFLVSFYNNEISEKSEIFDDQFSVERPDGSNFTLKIRSTKLEDSAMYFCASRTSGRTDTQYFGPGTRLTVL.

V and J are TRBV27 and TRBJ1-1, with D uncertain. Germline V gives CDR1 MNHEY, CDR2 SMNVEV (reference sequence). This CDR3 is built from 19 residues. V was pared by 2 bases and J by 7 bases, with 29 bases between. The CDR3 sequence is CASSLRFATLGRTFYEAFF. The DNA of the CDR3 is TGTGCCAGCAGTTTACGGTTTGCGACCCTCGGCAGGACTTTTTATGAAGCTTTCTTT.

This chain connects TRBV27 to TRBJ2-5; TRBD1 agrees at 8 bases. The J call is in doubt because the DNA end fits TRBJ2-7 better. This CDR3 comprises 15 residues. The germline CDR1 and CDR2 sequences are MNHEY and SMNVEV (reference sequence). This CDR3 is CASSFSDRGGYEQYF. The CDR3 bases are TGTGCCAGCAGTTTTAGCGACAGGGGCGGCTACGAGCAGTACTTC.

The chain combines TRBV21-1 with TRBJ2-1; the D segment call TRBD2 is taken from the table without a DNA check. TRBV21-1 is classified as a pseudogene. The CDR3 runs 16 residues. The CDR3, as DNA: TGTGCCAGCAGCAAATACCCTTCCGGGACTAGCGATGAGCAGTTCTTC. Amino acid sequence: CASSKYPSGTSDEQFF.

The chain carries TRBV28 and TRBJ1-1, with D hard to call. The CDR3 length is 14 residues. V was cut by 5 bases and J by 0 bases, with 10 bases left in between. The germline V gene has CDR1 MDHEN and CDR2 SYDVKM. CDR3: CASSQSGLNTEAFF. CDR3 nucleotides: TGTGCCAGCAGTCAGAGCGGGTTGAACACTGAAGCTTTCTTT.

The CDR3 DNA follows: TGCGCCAGCAGCCCCCTCGCCCTGAGCTCCTACAATGAGCAGTTCTTC. It encodes CASSPLALSSYNEQFF. The V call is TRBV5-1, the J call TRBJ2-1; D gene ambiguous. The CDR3 totals 16 residues. Germline V gene lookup returns CDR1 SGHRS and CDR2 YFSETQ. Trimming cost V 4 bases and J 0 bases, with 14 bases left between them. Together with reference TRBV5-1 and TRBJ2-1, the CDR3 gives the full variable domain: KAGVTQTPRYLIKTRGQQVTLSCSPISGHRSVSWYQQTPGQGLQFLFEYFSETQRNKGNFPGRFSGRQFSNSRSEMNVSTLELGDSALYLCASSPLALSSYNEQFFGPGTRLTVL.

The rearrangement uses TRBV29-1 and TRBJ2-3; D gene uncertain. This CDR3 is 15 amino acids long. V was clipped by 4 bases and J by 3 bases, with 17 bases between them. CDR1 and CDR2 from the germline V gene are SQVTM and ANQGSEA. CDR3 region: CSVVPRPGPTDTQYF. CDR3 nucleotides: TGCAGCGTTGTCCCCCGACCGGGTCCGACAGATACGCAGTATTTT.

CDR3 in amino acids: CASSPTNPVWTSGGSDTEQFF. The CDR3 DNA is TGCGCCAGCAGCCCGACAAATCCGGTATGGACATCGGGGGGAAGTGACACTGAGCAGTTCTTC. The V and J genes are TRBV4-3 and TRBJ2-1; 7 nucleotides match TRBD2. The CDR3 has 21 amino acids. V gave up 4 bases and J gave up 9 bases; unmatched junction bases: 30. Germline CDR1 LGHNA, CDR2 YSLEER.

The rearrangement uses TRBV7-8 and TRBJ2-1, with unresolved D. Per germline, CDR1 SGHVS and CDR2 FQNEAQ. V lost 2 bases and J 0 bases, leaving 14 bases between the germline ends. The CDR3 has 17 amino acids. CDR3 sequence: CASSLLGRAISYNEQFF. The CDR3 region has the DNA TGTGCCAGCAGCTTATTGGGCCGTGCGATCTCCTACAATGAGCAGTTCTTC.

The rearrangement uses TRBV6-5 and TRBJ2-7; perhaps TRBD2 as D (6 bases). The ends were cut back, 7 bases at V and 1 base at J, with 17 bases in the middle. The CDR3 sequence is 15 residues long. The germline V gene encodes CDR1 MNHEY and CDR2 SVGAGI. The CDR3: CASTSNAGGSYEQYF. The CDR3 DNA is TGTGCCAGCACCTCAAACGCCGGGGGTTCCTACGAGCAGTACTTC.

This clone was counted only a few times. CDR3 amino acids: CASSLVGLAGWVEGTDTQYF. The CDR3 nucleotides are TGTGCCAGCAGTTTGGTTGGGCTAGCGGGGTGGGTCGAGGGCACAGATACGCAGTATTTT. V usage is TRBV28 and J usage is TRBJ2-3; TRBD2 aligns across 9 bases. The CDR3 is 20 amino acids. The V segment lost 3 bases and the J segment 1 base; nucleotides outside the gene matches: 17. Germline lookup yields CDR1 MDHEN and CDR2 SYDVKM. The full variable domain, completed using reference TRBV28 and TRBJ2-3, is DVKVTQSSRYLVKRTGEKVFLECVQDMDHENMFWYRQDPGLGLRLIYFSYDVKMKEKGDIPEGYSVSREKKERFSLILESASTNQTSMYLCASSLVGLAGWVEGTDTQYFGPGTRLTVL.

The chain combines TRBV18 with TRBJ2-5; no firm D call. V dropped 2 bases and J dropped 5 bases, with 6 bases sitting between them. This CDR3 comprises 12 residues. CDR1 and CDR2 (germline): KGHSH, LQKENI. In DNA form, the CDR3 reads TGTGCCAGCTCACCATCTACCGAGACCCAGTACTTC. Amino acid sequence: CASSPSTETQYF.

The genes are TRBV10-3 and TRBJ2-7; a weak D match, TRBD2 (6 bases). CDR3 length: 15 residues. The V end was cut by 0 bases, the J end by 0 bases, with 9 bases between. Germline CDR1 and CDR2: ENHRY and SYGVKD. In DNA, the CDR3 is TGTGCCATCAGTGAGTCGGAGGGAACCTCCTACGAGCAGTACTTC. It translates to CAISESEGTSYEQYF.

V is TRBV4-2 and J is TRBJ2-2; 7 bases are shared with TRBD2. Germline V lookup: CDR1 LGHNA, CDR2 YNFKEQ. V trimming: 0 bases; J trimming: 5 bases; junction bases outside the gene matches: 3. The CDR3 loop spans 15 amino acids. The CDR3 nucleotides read TGTGCCAGCAGCCAAGATTGGGGGGGAACCGGGGAGCTGTTTTTT. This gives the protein CASSQDWGGTGELFF.

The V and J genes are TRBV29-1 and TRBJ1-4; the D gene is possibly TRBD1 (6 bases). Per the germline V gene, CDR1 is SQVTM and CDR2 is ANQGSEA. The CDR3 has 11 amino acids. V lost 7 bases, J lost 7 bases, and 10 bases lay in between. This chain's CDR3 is CSGGTTEKLFF. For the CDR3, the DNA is TGCAGCGGGGGGACAACTGAAAAACTGTTTTTT.

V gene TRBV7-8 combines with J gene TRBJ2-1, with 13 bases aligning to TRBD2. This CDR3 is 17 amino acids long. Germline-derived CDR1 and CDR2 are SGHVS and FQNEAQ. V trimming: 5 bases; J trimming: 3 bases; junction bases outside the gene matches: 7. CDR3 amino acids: CASSQGLAGVLYNEQFF. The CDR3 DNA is TGTGCCAGCAGCCAAGGACTAGCGGGAGTCCTCTACAATGAGCAGTTCTTC.

CDR3 DNA: TGTGCCAGCAGGCGAGACGACAGGACGAACACTGAAGCTTTCTTT. Amino acid sequence: CASRRDDRTNTEAFF. The V and J genes are TRBV6-1 and TRBJ1-1, with D possibly TRBD1 on 6 matching bases. There are 15 residues in the CDR3. The V gene's germline CDR1 is MNHNS and CDR2 SASEGT. Trimming removed 6 bases from V and 1 base from J, with 15 bases in between.